Given below is one T cell receptor (beta chain) in context. This sample is drawn from a study of T cells after yellow fever vaccination. Across the study: Any fraction with a low cell number was prepared using SMART-Seq v4 Ultra Low Input.

Using its own MiXCR run on the 5' RACE reads, TCRdb lists one record per CDR3 protein. The sample lists about 160,000 distinct CDR3 sequences, about 7% occurring once. V was shortened by 4 bases and J by 1 base, with 11 bases between the two germline ends. The CDR3 has 14 amino acids. Germline loops: CDR1 SGHKS, CDR2 YYEKEE (reference sequence). Source: CD4+ T cells sorted from PBMCs, taken less than 6 days after the first yellow fever vaccination. This TCR came from a man younger than 30 who received the YFV17D yellow fever vaccine. V gene TRBV5-5 combines with J gene TRBJ2-5; no clear D. Here the CDR3 DNA reads TGTGCCAGCAGCCCCGGACCCTTCCAAGAGACCCAGTACTTC. Encoded protein: CASSPGPFQETQYF.